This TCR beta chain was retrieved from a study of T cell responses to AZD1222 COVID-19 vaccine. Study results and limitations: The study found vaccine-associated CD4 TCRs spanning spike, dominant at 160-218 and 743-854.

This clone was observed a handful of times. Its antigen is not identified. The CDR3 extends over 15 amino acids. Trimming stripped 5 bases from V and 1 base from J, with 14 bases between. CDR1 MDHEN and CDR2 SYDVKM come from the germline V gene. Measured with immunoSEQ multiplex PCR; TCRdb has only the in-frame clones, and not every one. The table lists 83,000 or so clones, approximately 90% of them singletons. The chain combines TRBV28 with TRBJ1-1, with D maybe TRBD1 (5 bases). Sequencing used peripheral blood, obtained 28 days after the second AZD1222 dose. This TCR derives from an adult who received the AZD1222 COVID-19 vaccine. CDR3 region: CASSNQGRPNTEAFF. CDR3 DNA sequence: TGTGCCAGCAGTAATCAGGGCAGGCCGAACACTGAAGCTTTCTTT.